These T cell receptor beta chains were read from a single sample in a study of blood T cell repertoires in COVID-19. Sequenced by immunoSEQ multiplex PCR; TCRdb stores in-frame clones only, minus some. Among roughly 230,000 clones listed, roughly 80% were seen once. Source material: peripheral blood. The receptor set was obtained from a man between 45 and 60 years old with active or convalescent COVID-19. Each CDR3 is given with its conserved first and last residue. D genes are given only for firm matches. Some rows mark clone size as missing; the rest say once, few, many or name a class of expanded clone.

>NA|TRBJ1-1|NA|TRBV3-1/TRBV3-2
CASSREGRTFF
TGTGCCAGCAGCAGGGAGGGGAGGACTTTCTTT
>NA|TRBJ1-5|many|TRBV7-9
CASSSDSDGIYQPQHF
TGTGCCAGCAGCTCGGACAGCGATGGAATTTATCAGCCCCAGCATTTT
>NA|TRBJ2-2|NA|TRBV18
CASSPNGITGELFF
TGTGCCAGCTCACCAAACGGGATCACCGGGGAGCTGTTTTTT
>NA|TRBJ2-7|NA|TRBV6-6
CASSYAGRNYEQYF
TGTGCCAGCAGTTACGCAGGTCGCAATTACGAGCAGTACTTC
>NA|TRBJ2-3|NA|TRBV28
CASSLDPAGSTDTQYF
TGTGCCAGCAGTTTAGATCCCGCGGGGAGCACAGATACGCAGTATTTT
>NA|TRBJ2-7|NA|TRBV5-1
CASSLTETYEQYF
TGCGCCAGCAGCTTGACAGAAACCTACGAGCAGTACTTC
>NA|TRBJ2-4|once|TRBV9
CASSVEGQGGNIQYF
TGTGCCAGCAGCGTCGAAGGGCAGGGAGGAAACATTCAGTACTTC
>TRBD1|TRBJ1-1|NA|TRBV23-1
CASSRLTGPGKTEAFF
TGCGCCAGCAGTCGACTGACAGGGCCGGGGAAGACTGAAGCTTTCTTT
>NA|TRBJ2-7|NA|TRBV7-3
CASSLETVTTYEQYF
TGTGCCAGCAGCTTAGAGACAGTGACAACCTACGAGCAGTACTTC
>NA|TRBJ1-2|NA|TRBV7-2
CASSLGGLYGYTF
TGTGCCAGCAGCCTCGGGGGACTCTATGGCTACACCTTC
>TRBD1|TRBJ1-3|once|TRBV2
CASSGTGGSGNTIYF
TGTGCCAGCAGCGGTACAGGGGGCAGTGGAAACACCATATATTTT
>TRBD1|TRBJ2-3|NA|TRBV11-1
CASSLNVQGADTQYF
TGTGCCAGCAGCTTAAATGTTCAGGGGGCAGATACGCAGTATTTT
>NA|TRBJ2-7|NA|TRBV7-9
CASSLDVTGYEQYF
TGTGCCAGCAGCTTAGACGTCACAGGGTACGAGCAGTACTTC
>NA|TRBJ1-2|NA|TRBV6-1
CASSYSDSIYGYTF
TGTGCCAGCAGTTATTCCGACAGTATCTATGGCTACACCTTC
>NA|TRBJ2-2|NA|TRBV7-2
CASSWGHISNTGELFF
TGTGCCAGCAGCTGGGGACACATATCGAACACCGGGGAGCTGTTTTTT
>TRBD2|TRBJ2-5|few|TRBV9
CASSVEGRAQETQYF
TGTGCCAGCAGCGTAGAAGGGAGGGCCCAAGAGACCCAGTACTTC
>TRBD1|TRBJ1-2|few|TRBV6-1
CASSETPGGAYGYTF
TGTGCCAGCAGTGAAACCCCAGGGGGTGCCTATGGCTACACCTTC
>NA|TRBJ2-7|NA|TRBV12-3/TRBV12-4
CASSFAGSYEQYF
TGTGCCAGCAGTTTTGCCGGTTCCTACGAGCAGTACTTC
>TRBD1|TRBJ2-7|NA|TRBV11-2
CASSFGTGSYEQYF
TGTGCCAGCAGCTTTGGGACAGGGTCCTACGAGCAGTACTTC
>TRBD1|TRBJ2-7|many|TRBV18
CASSPGQGSPYEQYF
TGTGCCAGCTCACCCGGACAGGGATCACCCTACGAGCAGTACTTC
>NA|TRBJ1-2|NA|TRBV6-1
CASSDRTNYGYTF
TGTGCCAGCAGTGACAGAACTAACTATGGCTACACCTTC
>NA|TRBJ1-2|NA|TRBV7-2
CASTTSPTGRIYGYTF
TGTGCCAGCACCACAAGCCCGACAGGCCGAATCTATGGCTACACCTTC
>TRBD1|TRBJ1-2|NA|TRBV19
CASSRPGQGHTNYGYTF
TGTGCCAGTAGTAGGCCGGGACAGGGACATACTAACTATGGCTACACCTTC
>TRBD1|TRBJ2-5|few|TRBV29-1
CSAVWTGGAEETQYF
TGCAGCGCCGTATGGACAGGGGGCGCAGAGGAGACCCAGTACTTC
>NA|TRBJ2-5|NA|TRBV5-1
CASSLGGVPQETQYF
TGCGCCAGCAGCTTAGGGGGGGTTCCCCAAGAGACCCAGTACTTC
>NA|TRBJ2-7|NA|TRBV7-8
CASSLGSHPEEYF
TGTGCCAGCAGCTTAGGGTCGCATCCGGAGGAGTACTTC
>NA|TRBJ1-5|NA|TRBV2
CASTVAGISNQPQHF
TGTGCCAGCACGGTGGCGGGGATTAGCAATCAGCCCCAGCATTTT
>NA|TRBJ2-5|NA|TRBV5-6
CASYKRGNQETQYF
TGTGCCAGCTACAAAAGGGGTAATCAGGAGACCCAGTACTTC
>TRBD1|TRBJ1-6|NA|TRBV5-1
CASSPDRGNSPLHF
TGCGCCAGCAGCCCCGACAGGGGTAATTCACCCCTCCACTTT
>NA|TRBJ2-1|NA|TRBV5-6
CASTHQVGNEQFF
TGTGCCAGCACCCATCAGGTCGGCAATGAGCAGTTCTTC
>NA|TRBJ2-2|NA|TRBV19
CASIPRQWTGELFF
TGTGCCAGTATCCCAAGACAGTGGACCGGGGAGCTGTTTTTT
>TRBD1|TRBJ1-1|NA|TRBV19
CASTHKGQGVAEAFF
TGTGCCAGTACTCATAAGGGACAGGGGGTGGCTGAAGCTTTCTTT
>NA|TRBJ1-1|NA|TRBV27
CASSQSPGSPMNTEAFF
TGTGCCAGCAGCCAAAGTCCAGGAAGTCCTATGAACACTGAAGCTTTCTTT
>NA|TRBJ2-7|once|TRBV18
CASSPSGAYEQYF
TGTGCCAGCTCACCGTCGGGGGCCTACGAGCAGTACTTC
>TRBD1|TRBJ2-1|NA|TRBV6-6
CASKVQGLANEQFF
TGTGCCAGCAAGGTACAGGGGTTGGCCAATGAGCAGTTCTTC
>NA|TRBJ2-1|NA|TRBV7-3
CASSLGATSTDEQFF
TGTGCCAGCAGCTTAGGGGCTACCTCTACGGATGAGCAGTTCTTC
>TRBD2|TRBJ2-3|NA|TRBV7-2
CASNPPGAGGQGTQYF
TGTGCCAGCAACCCCCCGGGAGCGGGGGGGCAGGGTACGCAGTATTTT
>NA|TRBJ1-5|NA|TRBV28
CASSPAGGRNQPQHF
TGTGCCAGCAGCCCCGCGGGGGGCAGGAATCAGCCCCAGCATTTT
>NA|TRBJ1-1|NA|TRBV4-1
CASSHPQRDRFGSGNTEAFF
NA
>NA|TRBJ1-3|NA|TRBV18
CASSPPGNTIYF
TGTGCCAGCTCACCCCCCGGGAACACCATATATTTT
>NA|TRBJ1-4|NA|TRBV7-9
CASSPRGVTGEKLFF
TGTGCCAGCAGCCCCCGTGGGGTAACGGGGGAAAAACTGTTTTTT
>NA|TRBJ1-2|NA|TRBV27
CASSPPRAEQQGYTF
TGTGCCAGCAGTCCCCCACGAGCGGAACAACAGGGCTACACCTTC
>NA|TRBJ1-2|once|TRBV28
CASSLDLVGYTF
TGTGCCAGCAGTCTAGACTTGGTAGGCTACACCTTC
>TRBD1|TRBJ1-4|NA|TRBV11-2
CASSLDRANEKLFF
TGTGCCAGCAGCCTTGACAGGGCTAATGAAAAACTGTTTTTT
>TRBD1|TRBJ1-2|NA|TRBV9
CASSLDRGNYGYTF
TGTGCCAGCAGCCTCGACAGGGGTAACTATGGCTACACCTTC